This T cell receptor (beta chain) was sequenced during a study of T-cell memory formation after mild COVID-19. The CDR3 is 16 residues long. The germline V gene encodes CDR1 LGHDT and CDR2 YNNKEL (reference sequence). V lost 4 bases and J lost 7; bases outside the gene matches: 10. TCR alpha and TCR beta cDNA libraries with sample barcodes and UMIs came from 5'RACE using constant-segment primers. TCRdb ran MiXCR on the 5' RACE reads and lists one entry per CDR3 protein. The sample lists some 120,000 distinct CDR3 sequences, roughly 6% seen once, with 2.2% in the top ten. Study results and caveats: CD4+ contracting clones were mainly CM and EM; CD8+ ones, EMRA.

Note on this clonotype: Its specificity is unknown.

This receptor was identified in an adult woman who had mild COVID-19 (a few samples of this study predate the infection). Cell type and time point are not known. Sequenced sample: PBMCs or a T cell subset sorted from them (not recorded which). V gene TRBV3-1 combines with J gene TRBJ2-1, with 10 bases matching TRBD2. The DNA of the CDR3 is TGTGCCAGCAGCCGAGGGGGACTAGCGAAGAGAAATGAGCAGTTCTTC. Protein product: CASSRGGLAKRNEQFF.